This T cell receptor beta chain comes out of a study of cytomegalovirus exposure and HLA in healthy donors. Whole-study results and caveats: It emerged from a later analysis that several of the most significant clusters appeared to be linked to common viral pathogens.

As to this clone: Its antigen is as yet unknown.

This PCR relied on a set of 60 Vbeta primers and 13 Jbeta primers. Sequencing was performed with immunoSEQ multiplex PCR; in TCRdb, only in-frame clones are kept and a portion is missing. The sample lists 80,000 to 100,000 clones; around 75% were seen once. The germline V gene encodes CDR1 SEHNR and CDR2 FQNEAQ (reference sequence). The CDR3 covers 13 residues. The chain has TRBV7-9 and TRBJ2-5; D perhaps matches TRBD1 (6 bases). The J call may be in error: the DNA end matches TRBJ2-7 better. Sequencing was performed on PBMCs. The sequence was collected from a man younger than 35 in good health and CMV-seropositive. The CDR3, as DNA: TGTGCCAGCAGCTTAGTAGGGGGCTACGAGCAGTACTTC. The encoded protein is CASSLVGGYEQYF.